The present T cell receptor beta chain was sequenced within a study of cytomegalovirus exposure and HLA in healthy donors. With respect to this clone: Its antigen is still unknown.

Germline CDR1 SGHTA, CDR2 FQGTGA. This CDR3 is 14 amino acids long. V shed 1 base and J shed 1 base, with 7 bases lying between them. With 60 Vbeta and 13 Jbeta primers, the PCR was carried out. This table comes from immunoSEQ multiplex PCR, and its TCRdb copy is limited to in-frame clones, with some not included. The data hold about 120,000 clones, with about 81% observed a single time. Study results and caveats: A previous analysis found most TCR beta V segments productive roughly 90% or roughly 30% of the time.

This sequence was found in a man aged 40-49 years in good health and CMV-seronegative. The sample consisted of PBMCs. The chain has TRBV7-3 and TRBJ2-5, with no clear D. The CDR3 nucleotides read TGTGCCAGCAGCTTAAGGGCAGGCCAAGAGACCCAGTACTTC. As protein: CASSLRAGQETQYF.